This TCR beta chain was retrieved from a study of T cells in Graves' hyperthyroidism and ophthalmopathy. The CDR3 regions of TCR beta were amplified from RNA transcripts. First-round RT-PCR with HTBI primers amplified the TCR CDR3 region. TCRdb redid the calling of the multiplex PCR reads with MiXCR, one entry per CDR3 protein. Among 400,000 to 500,000 distinct CDR3 sequences listed, around 15% were seen once. The CDR3 is 12 residues long. Unmatched junction bases numbered 7, after V lost 3 bases and J lost 9 bases. Germline values: CDR1 DFQATT, CDR2 SNEGSKA (reference sequence). V is TRBV20-1 and J is TRBJ1-1; 7 positions agree with TRBD1. The clonotype comes from a woman between 18 and 29 years old with Graves' hyperthyroidism. The sample consisted of blood. The CDR3 sequence is CSARIRGFKAFF. CDR3 DNA sequence: TGCAGTGCTAGGATCAGGGGGTTTAAAGCTTTCTTT.